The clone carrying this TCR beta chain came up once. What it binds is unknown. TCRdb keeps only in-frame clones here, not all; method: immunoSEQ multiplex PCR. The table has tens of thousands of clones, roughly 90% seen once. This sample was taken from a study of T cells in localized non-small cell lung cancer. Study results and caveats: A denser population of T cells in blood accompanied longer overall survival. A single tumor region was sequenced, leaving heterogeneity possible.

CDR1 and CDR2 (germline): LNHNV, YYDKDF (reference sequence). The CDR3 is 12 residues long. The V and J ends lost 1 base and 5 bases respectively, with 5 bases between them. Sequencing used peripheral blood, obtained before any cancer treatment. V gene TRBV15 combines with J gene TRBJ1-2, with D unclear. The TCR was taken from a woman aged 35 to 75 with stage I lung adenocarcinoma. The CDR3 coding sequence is TGTGCCACCAGCAGAGCTGGGTATGGCTACACCTTC. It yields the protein CATSRAGYGYTF.